This record concerns one TCR beta chain sequence. The data originate from a study of cytomegalovirus exposure and HLA in healthy donors. Use of 60 Vbeta and 13 Jbeta primers characterized the PCR. The repertoire was sequenced with immunoSEQ multiplex PCR; TCRdb's copy has only in-frame clones and lacks some. The sample has 150,000 to 200,000 clones, around 79% seen once. Trimming took 0 bases from V and 4 from J, leaving 25 bases between them. This CDR3 comprises 19 residues. Germline loops: CDR1 LGHNA, CDR2 YNFKEQ. The chain uses TRBV4-2 and TRBJ2-7; D remains unclear. This sequence originates from a woman between 50 and 59 years old in good health and CMV-seronegative. The sample consisted of PBMCs. The CDR3 sequence: CASSQDRRLSHSSFYEQYF. CDR3 coding DNA: TGTGCCAGCAGCCAAGATCGCAGGCTATCCCACTCCTCATTTTACGAGCAGTACTTC.